This T cell receptor beta chain stems from a study of CD8 T cells in ankylosing spondylitis. This clonotype has only a few counts. Its antigen is unidentified. As the method for making TCR beta libraries, quantitative 5'-RACE with molecular barcodes was used. TCRdb reanalysed the 5' RACE reads using MiXCR and keeps one entry per CDR3 protein. The sample yields under 450,000 distinct CDR3 sequences, approximately 17% seen once. Overall study findings and caveats: A TCR beta motif of under ten highly homologous variants seemed to mark ankylosing spondylitis blood.

V lost 2 bases, J lost 2 bases, and 10 bases lay in between. The germline V gene has CDR1 DFQATT and CDR2 SNEGSKA (reference sequence). This CDR3 region has 14 residues. Sequencing was carried out using blood, either unsorted or a sorted T cell fraction (not recorded which). This TCR was recovered from a male donor with ankylosing spondylitis. This chain joins TRBV20-1 and TRBJ2-1; no clear D gene. The CDR3 nucleotides read TGCAGTGCTAGAAGACCCACCACCTACAATGAGCAGTTCTTC. Protein product: CSARRPTTYNEQFF.